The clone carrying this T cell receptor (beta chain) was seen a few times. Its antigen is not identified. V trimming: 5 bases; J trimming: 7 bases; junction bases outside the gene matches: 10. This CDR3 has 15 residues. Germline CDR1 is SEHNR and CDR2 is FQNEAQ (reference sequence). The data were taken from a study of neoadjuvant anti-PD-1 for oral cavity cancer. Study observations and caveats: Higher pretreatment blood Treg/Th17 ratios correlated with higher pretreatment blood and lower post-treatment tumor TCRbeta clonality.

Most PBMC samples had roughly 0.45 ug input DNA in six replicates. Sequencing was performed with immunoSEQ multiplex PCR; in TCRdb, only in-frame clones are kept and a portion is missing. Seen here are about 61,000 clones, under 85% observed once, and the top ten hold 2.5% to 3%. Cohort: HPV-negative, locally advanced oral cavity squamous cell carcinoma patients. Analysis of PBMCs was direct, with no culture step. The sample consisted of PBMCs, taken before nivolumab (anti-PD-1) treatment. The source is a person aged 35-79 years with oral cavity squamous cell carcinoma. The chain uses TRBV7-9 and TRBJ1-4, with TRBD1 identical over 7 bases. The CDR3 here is CASSLKGAGSEKLFF. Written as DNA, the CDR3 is TGTGCCAGCAGCCTCAAGGGGGCCGGTAGTGAAAAACTGTTTTTT.